The T cell receptor (beta chain) described here comes from a study of blood T cells in healthy people across ages. This clonotype has only a few counts. The second PCR ran roughly 6 to 12 cycles with a sample-barcoded 5' primer and J-beta primers. Using its own MiXCR run on the 5' RACE reads, TCRdb lists one record per CDR3 protein. The data contain more than 600,000 distinct CDR3 sequences, approximately 25% of them singletons. Germline V lookup: CDR1 SQVTM, CDR2 ANQGSEA. The CDR3 is made up of 13 amino acids. V was cut by 2 bases and J by 1 base, with 8 bases left in between. In addition, the sample was reused for a study of T cells of mothers and their children. This second study notes: Six children, together with their three healthy Caucasian mothers, made up the donors. The study found thymic selection shapes TCR recombination output similarly in related and unrelated pairs. There were no persistent microchimeric T cell clones detected.

The sample was blood. The chain is built from TRBV29-1 and TRBJ1-1; no reliable D call. The sequence was collected from a boy younger than 18 in good health. The CDR3 loop is CSVERSENTEAFF. The CDR3 region has the DNA TGCAGCGTTGAACGGTCAGAGAACACTGAAGCTTTCTTT.